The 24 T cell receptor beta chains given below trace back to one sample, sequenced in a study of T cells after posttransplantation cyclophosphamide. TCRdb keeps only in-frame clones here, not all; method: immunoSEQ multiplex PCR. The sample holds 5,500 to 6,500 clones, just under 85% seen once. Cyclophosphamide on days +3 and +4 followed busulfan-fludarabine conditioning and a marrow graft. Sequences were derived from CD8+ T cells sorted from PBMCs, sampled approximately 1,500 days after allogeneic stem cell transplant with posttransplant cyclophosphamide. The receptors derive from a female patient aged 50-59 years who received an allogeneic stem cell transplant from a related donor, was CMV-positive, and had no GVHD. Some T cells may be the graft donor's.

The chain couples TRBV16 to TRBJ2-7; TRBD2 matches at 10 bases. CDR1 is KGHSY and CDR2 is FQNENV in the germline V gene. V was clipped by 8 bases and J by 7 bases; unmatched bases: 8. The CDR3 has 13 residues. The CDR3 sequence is CASGLAAVGEQYF. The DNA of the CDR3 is TGTGCCAGCGGACTAGCGGCGGTCGGGGAGCAGTACTTC.

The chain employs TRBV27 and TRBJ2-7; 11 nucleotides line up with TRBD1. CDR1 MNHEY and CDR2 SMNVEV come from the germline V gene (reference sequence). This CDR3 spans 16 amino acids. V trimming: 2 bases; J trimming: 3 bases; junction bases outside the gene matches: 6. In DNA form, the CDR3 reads TGTGCCAGCAGTTTAACGGGACAGGGGGGTAACTACGAGCAGTACTTC. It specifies CASSLTGQGGNYEQYF.

The CDR3 is CASSATSRNYGYTF. Here the CDR3 DNA reads TGTGCCAGCAGCGCAACGTCTCGGAACTATGGCTACACCTTC. This rearrangement joins TRBV9 to TRBJ1-2, with D unresolved. Trimming removed 3 bases from V and 2 bases from J, with 11 bases in between. This CDR3 is 14 amino acids long. Germline V lookup: CDR1 SGDLS, CDR2 YYNGEE. Based on the CDR3 plus reference TRBV9 and TRBJ1-2, the full variable domain is DSGVTQTPKHLITATGQRVTLRCSPRSGDLSVYWYQQSLDQGLQFLIQYYNGEERAKGNILERFSAQQFPDLHSELNLSSLELGDSALYFCASSATSRNYGYTFGSGTRLTVV.

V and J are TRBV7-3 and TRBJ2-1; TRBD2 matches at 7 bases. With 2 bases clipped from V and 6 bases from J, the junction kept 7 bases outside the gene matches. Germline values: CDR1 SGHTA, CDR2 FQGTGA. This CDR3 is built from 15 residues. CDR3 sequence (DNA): TGTGCCAGCAGCTTAGTGGGAGGGCAGAGCAATGAGCAGTTCTTC. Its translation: CASSLVGGQSNEQFF.

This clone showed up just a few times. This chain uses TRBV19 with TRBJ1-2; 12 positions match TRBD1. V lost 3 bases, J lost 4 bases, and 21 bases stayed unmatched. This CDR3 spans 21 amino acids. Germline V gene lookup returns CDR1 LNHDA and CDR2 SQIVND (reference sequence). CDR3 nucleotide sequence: TGTGCCAGTAGTATTTTTAAGGGAATTGATTATTGGGGACAGGGGGCCTATGGCTACACCTTC. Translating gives CASSIFKGIDYWGQGAYGYTF.

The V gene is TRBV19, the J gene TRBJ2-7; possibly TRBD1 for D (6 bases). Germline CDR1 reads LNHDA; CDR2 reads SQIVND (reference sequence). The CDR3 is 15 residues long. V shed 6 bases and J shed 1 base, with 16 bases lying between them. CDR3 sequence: CASRDCTGSSYEQYF. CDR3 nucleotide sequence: TGTGCCAGTAGAGATTGTACAGGGAGTTCCTACGAGCAGTACTTC.

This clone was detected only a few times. The CDR3 here is CASSQAQNTIYF. In DNA form, the CDR3 reads TGTGCCAGCAGCCAAGCCCAAAACACCATATATTTT. This chain links TRBV4-2 with TRBJ1-3; D is unresolved. The CDR3 runs to 12 residues. Trimming cost V 1 base and J 6 bases, with 4 bases left between them. The V gene's germline CDR1 is LGHNA and CDR2 YNFKEQ.

In DNA form, the CDR3 reads TGTGCCAGCAGTTACTCAAGTCCTCAGATCGACGAGCAGTACTTC. It specifies CASSYSSPQIDEQYF. The genes are TRBV6-6 and TRBJ2-7; D unresolved. With 0 bases removed from V and 5 bases from J, the gap between germline ends came to 14 bases. This CDR3 contains 15 residues. CDR1 MNHNY and CDR2 SVGAGI come from the germline V gene (reference sequence).

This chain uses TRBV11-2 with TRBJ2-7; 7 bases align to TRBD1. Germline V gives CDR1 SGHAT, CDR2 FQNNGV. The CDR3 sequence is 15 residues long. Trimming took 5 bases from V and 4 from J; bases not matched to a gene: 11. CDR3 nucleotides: TGTGCCAGCAGCGTAGGGGACAGTTCTTTGTACGAGCAGTACTTC. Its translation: CASSVGDSSLYEQYF.

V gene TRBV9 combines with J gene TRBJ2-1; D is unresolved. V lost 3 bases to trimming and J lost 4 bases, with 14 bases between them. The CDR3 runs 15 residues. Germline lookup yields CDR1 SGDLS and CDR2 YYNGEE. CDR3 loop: CASSDPSSWYNEQFF. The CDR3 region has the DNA TGTGCCAGCAGCGACCCCTCTAGTTGGTACAATGAGCAGTTCTTC.

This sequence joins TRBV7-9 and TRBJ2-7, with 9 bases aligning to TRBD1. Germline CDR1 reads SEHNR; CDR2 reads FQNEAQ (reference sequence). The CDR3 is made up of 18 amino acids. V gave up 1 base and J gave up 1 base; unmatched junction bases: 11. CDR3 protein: CASSLVYILGQGSYEQYF. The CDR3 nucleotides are TGTGCCAGCAGCTTAGTCTATATTCTGGGACAGGGTTCCTACGAGCAGTACTTC.

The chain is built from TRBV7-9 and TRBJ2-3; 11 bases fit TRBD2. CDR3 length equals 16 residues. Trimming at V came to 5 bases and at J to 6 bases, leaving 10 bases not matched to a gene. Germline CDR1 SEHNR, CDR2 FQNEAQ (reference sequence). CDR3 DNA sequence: TGTGCCAGCAGCACAGGACTAGCGGGCAGGGGGGATACGCAGTATTTT. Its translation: CASSTGLAGRGDTQYF.

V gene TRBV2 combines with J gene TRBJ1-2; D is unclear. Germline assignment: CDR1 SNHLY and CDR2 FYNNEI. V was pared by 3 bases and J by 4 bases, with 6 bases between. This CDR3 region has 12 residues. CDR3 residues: CASSDGGYGYTF. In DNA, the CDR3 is TGTGCCAGCAGTGACGGCGGCTATGGCTACACCTTC.

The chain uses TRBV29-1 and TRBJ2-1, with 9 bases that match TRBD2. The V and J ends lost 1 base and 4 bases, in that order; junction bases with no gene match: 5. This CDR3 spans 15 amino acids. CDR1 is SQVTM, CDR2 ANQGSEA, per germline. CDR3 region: CSVEGTSGLYNEQFF. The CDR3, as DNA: TGCAGCGTTGAAGGCACTAGCGGGCTTTACAATGAGCAGTTCTTC.

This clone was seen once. CDR3 loop: CASETGGGQPQHF. CDR3 DNA sequence: TGTGCCAGTGAAACAGGGGGGGGTCAGCCCCAGCATTTT. The chain links TRBV19 to TRBJ1-5; 8 nucleotides line up with TRBD1. This CDR3 region has 13 residues. Per germline, CDR1 LNHDA and CDR2 SQIVND (reference sequence). V shed 8 bases and J 6 bases; nucleotides not matched to a gene: 6.

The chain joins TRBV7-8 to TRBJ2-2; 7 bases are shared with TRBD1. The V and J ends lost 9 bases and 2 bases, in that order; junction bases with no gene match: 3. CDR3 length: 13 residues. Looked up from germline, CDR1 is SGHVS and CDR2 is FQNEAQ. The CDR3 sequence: CARGDRNTGELFF. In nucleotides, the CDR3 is TGTGCCAGGGGGGACAGAAACACCGGGGAGCTGTTTTTT.

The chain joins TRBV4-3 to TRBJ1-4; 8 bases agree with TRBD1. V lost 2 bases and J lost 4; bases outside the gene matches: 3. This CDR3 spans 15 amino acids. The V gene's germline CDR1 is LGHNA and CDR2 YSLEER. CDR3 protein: CASSQWTGFNEKLFF. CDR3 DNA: TGCGCCAGCAGCCAATGGACAGGGTTTAATGAAAAACTGTTTTTT.

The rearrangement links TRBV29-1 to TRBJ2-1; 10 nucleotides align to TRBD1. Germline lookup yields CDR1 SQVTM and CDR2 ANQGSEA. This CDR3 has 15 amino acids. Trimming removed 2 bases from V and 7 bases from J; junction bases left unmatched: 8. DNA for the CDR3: TGCAGCGTTGAACCGGACAGGGGGGGATGGAATGAGCAGTTCTTC. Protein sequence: CSVEPDRGGWNEQFF.

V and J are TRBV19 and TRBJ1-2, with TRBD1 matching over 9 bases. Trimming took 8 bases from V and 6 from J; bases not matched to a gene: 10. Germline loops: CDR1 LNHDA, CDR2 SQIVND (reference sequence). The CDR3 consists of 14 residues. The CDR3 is CASLRLGQGHGYTF. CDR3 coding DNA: TGTGCCAGTTTAAGGCTGGGACAGGGACATGGCTACACCTTC. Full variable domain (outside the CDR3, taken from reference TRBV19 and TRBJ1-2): DGGITQSPKYLFRKEGQNVTLSCEQNLNHDAMYWYRQDPGQGLRLIYYSQIVNDFQKGDIAEGYSVSREKKESFPLTVTSAQKNPTAFYLCASLRLGQGHGYTFGSGTRLTVV.

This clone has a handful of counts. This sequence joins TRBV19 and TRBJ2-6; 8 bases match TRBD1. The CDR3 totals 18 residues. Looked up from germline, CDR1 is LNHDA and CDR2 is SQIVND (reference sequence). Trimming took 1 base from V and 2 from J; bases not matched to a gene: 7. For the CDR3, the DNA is TGTGCCAGTAGTATAGTCCAGGGGGCGATCGCTGGGGCCAACGTCCTGACTTTC. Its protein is CASSIVQGAIAGANVLTF. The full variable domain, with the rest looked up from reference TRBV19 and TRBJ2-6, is DGGITQSPKYLFRKEGQNVTLSCEQNLNHDAMYWYRQDPGQGLRLIYYSQIVNDFQKGDIAEGYSVSREKKESFPLTVTSAQKNPTAFYLCASSIVQGAIAGANVLTFGAGSRLTVL.

CDR3 in amino acids: CASSSGQVEAFF. The CDR3 bases are TGTGCCAGCAGTTCAGGACAGGTTGAAGCTTTCTTT. The V and J genes are TRBV27 and TRBJ1-1; TRBD1 matches at 7 bases. This CDR3 has 12 amino acids. V was clipped by 4 bases and J by 7 bases; unmatched bases: 3. Germline V gene data show CDR1 as MNHEY and CDR2 as SMNVEV (reference sequence).

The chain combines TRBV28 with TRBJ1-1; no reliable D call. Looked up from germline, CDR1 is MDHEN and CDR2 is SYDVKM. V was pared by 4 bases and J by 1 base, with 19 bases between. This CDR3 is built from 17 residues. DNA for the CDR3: TGTGCCAGCAGTTCCACGACTAGCTGGGCTGGGAACACTGAAGCTTTCTTT. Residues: CASSSTTSWAGNTEAFF.

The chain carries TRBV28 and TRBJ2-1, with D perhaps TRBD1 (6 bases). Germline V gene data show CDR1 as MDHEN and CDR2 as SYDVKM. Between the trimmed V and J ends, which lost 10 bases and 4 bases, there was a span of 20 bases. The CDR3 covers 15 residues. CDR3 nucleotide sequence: TGTGCCACCCTTAGGACACAGGGTGGATACAATGAGCAGTTCTTC. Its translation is CATLRTQGGYNEQFF.

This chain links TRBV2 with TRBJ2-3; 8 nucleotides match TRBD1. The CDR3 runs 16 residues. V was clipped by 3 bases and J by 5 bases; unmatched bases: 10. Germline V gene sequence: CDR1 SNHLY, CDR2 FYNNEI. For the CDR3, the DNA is TGTGCCAGCAGTGATGGGACAGGCTCTTTGGGAGATACGCAGTATTTT. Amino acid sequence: CASSDGTGSLGDTQYF.